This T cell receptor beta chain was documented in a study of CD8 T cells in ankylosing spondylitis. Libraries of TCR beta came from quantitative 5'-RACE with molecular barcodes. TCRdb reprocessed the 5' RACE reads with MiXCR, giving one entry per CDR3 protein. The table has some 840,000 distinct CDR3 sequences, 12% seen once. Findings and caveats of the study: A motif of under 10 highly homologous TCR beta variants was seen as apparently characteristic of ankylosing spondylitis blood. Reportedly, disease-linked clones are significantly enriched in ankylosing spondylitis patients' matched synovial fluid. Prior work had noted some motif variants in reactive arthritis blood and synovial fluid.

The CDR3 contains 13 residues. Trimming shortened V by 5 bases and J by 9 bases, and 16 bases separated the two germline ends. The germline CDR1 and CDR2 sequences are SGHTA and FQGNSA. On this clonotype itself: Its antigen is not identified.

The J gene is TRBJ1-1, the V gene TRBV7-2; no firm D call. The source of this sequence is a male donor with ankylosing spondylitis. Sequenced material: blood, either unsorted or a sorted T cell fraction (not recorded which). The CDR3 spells CASSLGLSRQAFF. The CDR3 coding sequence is TGTGCCAGCAGCCTTGGCCTCTCCCGGCAAGCTTTCTTT.